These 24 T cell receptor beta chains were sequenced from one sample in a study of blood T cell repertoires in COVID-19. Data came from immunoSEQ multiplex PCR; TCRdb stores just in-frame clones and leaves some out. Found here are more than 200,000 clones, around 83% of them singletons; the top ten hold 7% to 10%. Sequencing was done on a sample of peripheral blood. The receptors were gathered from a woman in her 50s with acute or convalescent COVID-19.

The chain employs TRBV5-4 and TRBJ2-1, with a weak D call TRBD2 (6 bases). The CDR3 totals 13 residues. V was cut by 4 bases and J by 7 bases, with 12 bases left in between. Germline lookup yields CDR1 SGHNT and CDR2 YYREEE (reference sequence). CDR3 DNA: TGTGCCAGCAGCCCCGGGGGAGTAAATGAGCAGTTCTTC. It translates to CASSPGGVNEQFF.

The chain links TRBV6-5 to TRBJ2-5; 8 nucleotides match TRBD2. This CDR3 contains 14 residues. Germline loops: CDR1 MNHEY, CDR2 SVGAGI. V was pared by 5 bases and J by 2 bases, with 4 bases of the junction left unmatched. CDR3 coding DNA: TGTGCCAGCAGTCCCGGGACTAGGCAAGAGACCCAGTACTTC. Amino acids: CASSPGTRQETQYF.

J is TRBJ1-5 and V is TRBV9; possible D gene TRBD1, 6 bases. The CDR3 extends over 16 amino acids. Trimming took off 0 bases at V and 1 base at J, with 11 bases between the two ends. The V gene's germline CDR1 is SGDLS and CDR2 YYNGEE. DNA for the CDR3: TGTGCCAGCAGCGTAGGAGGGGGATCGAGCAATCAGCCCCAGCATTTT. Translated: CASSVGGGSSNQPQHF.

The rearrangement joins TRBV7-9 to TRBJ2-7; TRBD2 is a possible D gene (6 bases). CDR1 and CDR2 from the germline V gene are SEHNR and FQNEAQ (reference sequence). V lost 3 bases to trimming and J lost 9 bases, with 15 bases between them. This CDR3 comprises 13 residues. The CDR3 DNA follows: TGTGCCAGCAGCTTCGGGACTCTCCCGGTGCAGTACTTC. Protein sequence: CASSFGTLPVQYF.

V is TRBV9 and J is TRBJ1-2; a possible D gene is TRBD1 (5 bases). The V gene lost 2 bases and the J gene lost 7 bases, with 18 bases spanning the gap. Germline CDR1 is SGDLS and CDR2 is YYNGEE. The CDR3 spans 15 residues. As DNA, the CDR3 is TGTGCCAGCAGCGTCGGGGGAGATCCATTGGGTGGCTACACCTTC. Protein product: CASSVGGDPLGGYTF.

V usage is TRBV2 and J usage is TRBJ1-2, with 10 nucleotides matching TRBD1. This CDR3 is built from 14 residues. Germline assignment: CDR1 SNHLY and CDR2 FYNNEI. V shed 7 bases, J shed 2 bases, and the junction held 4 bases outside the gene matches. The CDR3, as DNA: TGTGCCAGCAATCCGGGACAGGGGAACTATGGCTACACCTTC. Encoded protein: CASNPGQGNYGYTF.

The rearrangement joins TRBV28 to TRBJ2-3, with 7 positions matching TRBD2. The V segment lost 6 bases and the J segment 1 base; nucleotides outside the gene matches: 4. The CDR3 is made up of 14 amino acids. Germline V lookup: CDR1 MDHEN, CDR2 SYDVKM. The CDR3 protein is CASSKGLRTDTQYF. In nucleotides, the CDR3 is TGTGCCAGCAGCAAGGGACTACGCACAGATACGCAGTATTTT.

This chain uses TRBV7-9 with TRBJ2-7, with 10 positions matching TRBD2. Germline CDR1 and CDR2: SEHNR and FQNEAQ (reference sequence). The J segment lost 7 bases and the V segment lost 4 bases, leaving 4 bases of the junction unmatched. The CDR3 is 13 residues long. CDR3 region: CASSSLAGEEQYF. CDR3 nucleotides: TGTGCCAGCAGCTCCCTAGCGGGAGAGGAGCAGTACTTC.

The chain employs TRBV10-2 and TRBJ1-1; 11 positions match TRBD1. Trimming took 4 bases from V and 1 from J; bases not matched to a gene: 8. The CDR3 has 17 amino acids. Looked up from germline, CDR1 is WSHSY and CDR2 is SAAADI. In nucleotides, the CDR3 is TGCGCCAGCAGTGTGCCGGACAGGGGGCGAGGGAACACTGAAGCTTTCTTT. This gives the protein CASSVPDRGRGNTEAFF.

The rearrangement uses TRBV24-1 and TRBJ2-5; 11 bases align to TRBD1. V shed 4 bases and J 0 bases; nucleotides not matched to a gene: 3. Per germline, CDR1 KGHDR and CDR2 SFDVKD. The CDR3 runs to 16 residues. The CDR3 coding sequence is TGTGCCACCAGTGACCCGGGACAGGGGGACCAAGAGACCCAGTACTTC. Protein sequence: CATSDPGQGDQETQYF.

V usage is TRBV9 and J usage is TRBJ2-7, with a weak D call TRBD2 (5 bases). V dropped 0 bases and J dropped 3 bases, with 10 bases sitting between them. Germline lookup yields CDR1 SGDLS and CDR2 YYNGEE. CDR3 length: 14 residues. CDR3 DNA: TGTGCCAGCAGCGTAGAGAGGGTAGGCTACGAGCAGTACTTC. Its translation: CASSVERVGYEQYF.

CDR3: CASSLWQGSDIQYF. CDR3 sequence (DNA): TGTGCCAGCTCACTGTGGCAGGGGTCGGACATTCAGTACTTC. The gene calls are TRBV18 and TRBJ2-4; TRBD1 is a possible D gene (6 bases). Trimming pared 4 bases from V and 8 bases from J, leaving 15 bases between. The CDR3 covers 14 residues. The germline V gene has CDR1 KGHSH and CDR2 LQKENI. Drawing the rest from reference TRBV18 and TRBJ2-4, the complete variable domain is NAGVMQNPRHLVRRRGQEARLRCSPMKGHSHVYWYRQLPEEGLKFMVYLQKENIIDESGMPKERFSAEFPKEGPSILRIQQVVRGDSAAYFCASSLWQGSDIQYFGAGTRLSVL.

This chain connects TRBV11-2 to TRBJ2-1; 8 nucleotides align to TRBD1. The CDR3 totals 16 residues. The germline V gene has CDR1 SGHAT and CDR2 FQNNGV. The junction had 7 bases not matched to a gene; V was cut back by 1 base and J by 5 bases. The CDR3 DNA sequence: TGTGCCAGCAGCTTAGCCGGGACAGGAGTTAACAATGAGCAGTTCTTC. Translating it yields CASSLAGTGVNNEQFF.

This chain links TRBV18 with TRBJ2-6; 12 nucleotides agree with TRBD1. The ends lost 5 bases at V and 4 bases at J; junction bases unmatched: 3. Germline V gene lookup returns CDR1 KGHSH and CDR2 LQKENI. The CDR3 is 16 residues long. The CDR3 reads CASSGTGGSGANVLTF. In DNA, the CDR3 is TGTGCCAGCTCAGGGACAGGGGGCTCGGGGGCCAACGTCCTGACTTTC.

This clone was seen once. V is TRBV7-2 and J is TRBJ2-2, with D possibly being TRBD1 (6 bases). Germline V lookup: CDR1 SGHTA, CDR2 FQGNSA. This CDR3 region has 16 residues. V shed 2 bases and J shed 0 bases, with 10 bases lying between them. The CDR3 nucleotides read TGTGCCAGCAGCTTATTAGGGACACCGAACACCGGGGAGCTGTTTTTT. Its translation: CASSLLGTPNTGELFF.

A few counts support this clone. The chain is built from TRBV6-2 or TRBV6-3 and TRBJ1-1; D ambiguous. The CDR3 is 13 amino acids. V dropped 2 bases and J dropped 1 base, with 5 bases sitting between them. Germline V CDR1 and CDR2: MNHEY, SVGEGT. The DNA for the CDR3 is TGTGCCAGCAGTTACCTAGGGAACACTGAAGCTTTCTTT. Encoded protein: CASSYLGNTEAFF.

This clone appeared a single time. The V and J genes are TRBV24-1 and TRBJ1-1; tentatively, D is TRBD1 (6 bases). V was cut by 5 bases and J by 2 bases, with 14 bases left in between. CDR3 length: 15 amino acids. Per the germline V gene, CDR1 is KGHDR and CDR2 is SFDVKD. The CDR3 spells CATSGPRGANTEAFF. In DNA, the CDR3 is TGTGCCACCAGTGGCCCCCGGGGGGCCAACACTGAAGCTTTCTTT.

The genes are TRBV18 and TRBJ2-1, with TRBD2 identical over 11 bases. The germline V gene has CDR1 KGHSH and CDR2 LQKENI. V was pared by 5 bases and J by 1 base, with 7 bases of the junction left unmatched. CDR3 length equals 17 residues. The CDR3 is CASSASSGRSSYNEQFF. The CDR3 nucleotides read TGTGCCAGCTCAGCTTCTAGCGGGAGGTCGTCCTACAATGAGCAGTTCTTC.

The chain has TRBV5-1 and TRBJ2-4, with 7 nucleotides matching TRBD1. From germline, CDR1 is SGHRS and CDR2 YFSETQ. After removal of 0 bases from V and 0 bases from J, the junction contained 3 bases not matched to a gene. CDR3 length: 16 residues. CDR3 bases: TGCGCCAGCAGCTTGGTACAGGGGATAGCCAAAAACATTCAGTACTTC. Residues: CASSLVQGIAKNIQYF.

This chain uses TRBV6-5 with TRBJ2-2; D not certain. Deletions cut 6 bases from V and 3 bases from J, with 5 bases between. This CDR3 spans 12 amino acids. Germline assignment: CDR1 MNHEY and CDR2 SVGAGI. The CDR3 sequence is CASSPYTGELFF. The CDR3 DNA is TGTGCCAGCAGCCCCTACACCGGGGAGCTGTTTTTT.

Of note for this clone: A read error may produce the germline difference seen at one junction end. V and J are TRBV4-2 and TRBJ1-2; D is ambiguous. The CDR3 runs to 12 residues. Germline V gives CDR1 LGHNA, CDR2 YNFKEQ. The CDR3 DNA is TGTGCCAGCAGCCAAGATGGGCTCCACTGGTTCTTC. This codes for CASSQDGLHWFF.

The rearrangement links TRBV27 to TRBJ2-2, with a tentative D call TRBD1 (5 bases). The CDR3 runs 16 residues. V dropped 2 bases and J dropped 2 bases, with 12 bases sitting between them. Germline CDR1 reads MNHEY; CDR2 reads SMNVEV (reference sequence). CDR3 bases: TGTGCCAGCAGTTTACGGGCAGGGCTTAACACCGGGGAGCTGTTTTTT. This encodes CASSLRAGLNTGELFF.

For the CDR3, the DNA is TGCGCCAGCGGGGGGGGCGAGCAGTACTTC. Translation: CASGGGEQYF. The chain uses TRBV10-2 and TRBJ2-7; 7 positions match TRBD2. This CDR3 is 10 amino acids long. The V gene end was trimmed by 8 bases and the J gene end by 6 bases; junction bases not matched to a gene: 1. CDR1 WSHSY and CDR2 SAAADI come from the germline V gene.

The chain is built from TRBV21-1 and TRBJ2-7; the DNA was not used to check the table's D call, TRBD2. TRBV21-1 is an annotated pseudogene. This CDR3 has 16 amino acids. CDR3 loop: CASSRLQAGVFYEQYF. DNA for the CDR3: TGTGCCAGCAGCCGCCTACAAGCGGGAGTGTTCTACGAGCAGTACTTC.